This T cell receptor beta chain stems from a study of neurological immune-mediated disorders. Regarding the study as a whole: Multiple sclerosis patients had less TCR clonal expansion than even healthy controls, unlike HTLV-1-associated myelopathy.

The unsorted libraries were produced from 2 million PBMCs held at -80 C. The length of the CDR3 is 14 residues. J gave up 6 bases and V 3 bases, and 6 bases lay outside the gene matches. CDR1 is KGHDR and CDR2 is SFDVKD in the germline V gene. From the 5' RACE reads, TCRdb called clonotypes with MiXCR, one entry per CDR3 protein. Here the sample spans 50,000 or so distinct CDR3 sequences, about 3.7% being singletons. This clonotype showed up many times. The target antigen is unknown. Material for sequencing was PBMCs. The clonotype comes from a man aged 40-49 years with multiple sclerosis. The chain joins TRBV24-1 to TRBJ2-5; 7 bases map to TRBD1. The CDR3 sequence is CATSDHRQGQTQYF. The CDR3 nucleotides read TGTGCCACCAGTGATCATAGACAGGGTCAGACCCAGTACTTC.